The T cell receptor beta chain described here comes from a study of cytomegalovirus exposure and HLA in healthy donors. Study observations and caveats: One variant, a missense change in DCLRE1C, was linked in a later analysis to TCR beta V- and J-gene trimming. A further, later analysis showed that HLA-associated TCR beta chains (compared with equally common others) were more clonally expanded.

Of note for this clone: Its specificity is unknown.

The CDR3 totals 13 residues. CDR1 and CDR2 (germline): SGHRS, YFSETQ. The PCR was carried out with 60 Vbeta primers and 13 Jbeta primers. Clones were read by immunoSEQ multiplex PCR, and TCRdb kept only the in-frame ones, dropping some. The sample has approximately 280,000 clones, roughly 90% seen once. This sequence joins TRBV5-1 and TRBJ2-5; TRBD1 is a possible D gene (5 bases). The J call is in doubt because the DNA end fits TRBJ2-7 better. The material sequenced was PBMCs. The TCR originated in a man aged 35 to 55 in good health and CMV-seropositive. The CDR3 coding sequence is TGCGCCAGCAGCTGGGGCCTAGGCTACGAGCAGTACTTC. Its translation: CASSWGLGYEQYF.